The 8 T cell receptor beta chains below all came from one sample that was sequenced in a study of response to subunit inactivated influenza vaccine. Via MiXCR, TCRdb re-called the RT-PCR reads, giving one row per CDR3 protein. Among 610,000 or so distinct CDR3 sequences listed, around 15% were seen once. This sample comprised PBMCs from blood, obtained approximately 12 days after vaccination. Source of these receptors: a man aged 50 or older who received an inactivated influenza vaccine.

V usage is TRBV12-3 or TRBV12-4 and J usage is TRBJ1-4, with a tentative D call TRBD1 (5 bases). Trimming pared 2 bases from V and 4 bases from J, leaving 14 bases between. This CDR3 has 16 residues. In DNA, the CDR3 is TGTGCCAGCAGTTTACCCACAGGTACGGGTAATGAAAAACTGTTTTTT. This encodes CASSLPTGTGNEKLFF.

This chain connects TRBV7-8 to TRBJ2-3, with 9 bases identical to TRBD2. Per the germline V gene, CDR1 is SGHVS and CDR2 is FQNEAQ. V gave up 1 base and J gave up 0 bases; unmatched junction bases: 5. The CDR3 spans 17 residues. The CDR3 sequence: CASSLDRLAASTDTQYF. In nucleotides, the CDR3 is TGTGCCAGCAGCTTAGATCGACTAGCGGCTAGCACAGATACGCAGTATTTT. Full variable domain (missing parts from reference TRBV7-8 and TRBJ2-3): GAGVSQSPRYKVAKRGQDVALRCDPISGHVSLFWYQQALGQGPEFLTYFQNEAQLDKSGLPSDRFFAERPEGSVSTLKIQRTQQEDSAVYLCASSLDRLAASTDTQYFGPGTRLTVL.

The CDR3 region is CASSIFYGTRGGEQYF. The CDR3, as DNA: TGTGCCAGTAGTATATTCTACGGGACAAGGGGCGGCGAGCAGTACTTC. V gene TRBV19 combines with J gene TRBJ2-7, with D possibly matching TRBD1 (6 bases). Germline V gene data show CDR1 as LNHDA and CDR2 as SQIVND (reference sequence). This CDR3 region has 16 residues. Trimming stripped 2 bases from V and 6 bases from J, with 20 bases between.

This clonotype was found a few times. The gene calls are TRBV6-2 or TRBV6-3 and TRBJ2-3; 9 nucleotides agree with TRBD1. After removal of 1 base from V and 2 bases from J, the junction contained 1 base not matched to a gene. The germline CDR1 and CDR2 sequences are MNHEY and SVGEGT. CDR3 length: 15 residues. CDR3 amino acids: CASSYWDRVTDTQYF. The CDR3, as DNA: TGTGCCAGCAGTTACTGGGACAGGGTCACAGATACGCAGTATTTT.

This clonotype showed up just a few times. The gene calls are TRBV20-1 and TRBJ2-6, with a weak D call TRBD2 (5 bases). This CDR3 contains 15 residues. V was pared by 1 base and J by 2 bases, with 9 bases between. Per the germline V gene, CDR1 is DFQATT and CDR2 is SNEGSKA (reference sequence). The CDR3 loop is CSARVRRTGANVLTF. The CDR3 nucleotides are TGCAGTGCTAGAGTAAGGAGGACTGGGGCCAACGTCCTGACTTTC.

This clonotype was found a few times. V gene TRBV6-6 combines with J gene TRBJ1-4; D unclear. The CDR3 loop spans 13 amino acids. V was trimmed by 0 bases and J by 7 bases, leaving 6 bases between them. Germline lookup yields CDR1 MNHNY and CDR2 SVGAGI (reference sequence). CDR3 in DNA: TGTGCCAGCAGTTACTCGACTGCTGAAAAACTGTTTTTT. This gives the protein CASSYSTAEKLFF.

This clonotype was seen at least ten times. Here the CDR3 reads CASSQDGGGSPLHF. For the CDR3, the DNA is TGCGCCAGCAGCCAAGATGGGGGTGGATCACCCCTCCACTTT. The J gene is TRBJ1-6, the V gene TRBV4-3, with D possibly being TRBD1 (5 bases). Germline assignment: CDR1 LGHNA and CDR2 YSLEER. V lost 0 bases and J lost 10, with 10 bases in between. The length of the CDR3 is 14 residues.

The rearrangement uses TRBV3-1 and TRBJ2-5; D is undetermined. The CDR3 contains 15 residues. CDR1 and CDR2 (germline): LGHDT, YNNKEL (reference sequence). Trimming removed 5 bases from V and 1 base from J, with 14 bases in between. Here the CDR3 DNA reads TGTGCCAGCAGCTACTCACAGATCGTCCAAGAGACCCAGTACTTC. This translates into CASSYSQIVQETQYF.